The rows below give T cell receptor beta chains drawn from one sample of a study of blood T cell repertoires in COVID-19. Libraries were prepared by immunoSEQ multiplex PCR; TCRdb keeps only in-frame clonotypes and omits some of them. The sample holds approximately 60,000 clones, roughly three quarters seen once. Material: peripheral blood. The receptor set was obtained from a man aged 45-65 years with active or convalescent COVID-19. Both conserved end residues are part of each CDR3. A D gene is named only where the DNA matches it firmly. Not every row has a clone size; where given, it reads once, few, many or a size class.

CDR3 DNA: TGTGCCTCAATAGGCGGCCGCTCTGGAAACACCATATATTTT
CDR3 protein: CASIGGRSGNTIYF
D gene: .
clone size: .
J gene: TRBJ1-3
V gene: TRBV30

CDR3 DNA: TGTGCCAGCAGCCCGGGACTACCCAGGGAGACCCAGTACTTC
CDR3 protein: CASSPGLPRETQYF
D gene: TRBD2
clone size: .
J gene: TRBJ2-5
V gene: TRBV6-5

CDR3 DNA: TGTGCCTGGAACCAAGCCTATGGCTACACCTTC
CDR3 protein: CAWNQAYGYTF
D gene: .
clone size: .
J gene: TRBJ1-2
V gene: TRBV30

CDR3 DNA: TGTGCCAGTATGTATAACTATGGCTACACCTTC
CDR3 protein: CASMYNYGYTF
D gene: .
clone size: .
J gene: TRBJ1-2
V gene: TRBV19

CDR3 DNA: TGTGCCAGCAGCCCCAGCGGTACCTACGAGCAGTACTTC
CDR3 protein: CASSPSGTYEQYF
D gene: .
clone size: .
J gene: TRBJ2-7
V gene: TRBV5-8

CDR3 DNA: TGTGCCAGCAGCCAAGATCAAGGACTAGATAGCAATGAGCAGTTCTTC
CDR3 protein: CASSQDQGLDSNEQFF
D gene: TRBD2
clone size: few
J gene: TRBJ2-1
V gene: TRBV4-2

CDR3 DNA: TGTGCCAGTAGTATAGGTCAGGGTCGCGAGGCAGATACGCAGTATTTT
CDR3 protein: CASSIGQGREADTQYF
D gene: .
clone size: .
J gene: TRBJ2-3
V gene: TRBV19

CDR3 DNA: TGTGCCAGCTCTGCTGCCCCCCCGTATGGAGGCGAGCAGTACTTC
CDR3 protein: CASSAAPPYGGEQYF
D gene: .
clone size: once
J gene: TRBJ2-7
V gene: TRBV18

CDR3 DNA: TGTGCCAGCAGCTCGGACAGGGGAATTTCCGGCGAGCAGTACTTC
CDR3 protein: CASSSDRGISGEQYF
D gene: TRBD1
clone size: .
J gene: TRBJ2-7
V gene: TRBV11-2

CDR3 DNA: TGTGCCAGCAGTGAAAGCCGCCTAAGCACTAGCGAGCAGTACTTC
CDR3 protein: CASSESRLSTSEQYF
D gene: .
clone size: .
J gene: TRBJ2-7
V gene: TRBV6-1

CDR3 DNA: TGCGCCAGCAGCTTCTCACTAGCGGGAGATACGCAGTATTTT
CDR3 protein: CASSFSLAGDTQYF
D gene: TRBD2
clone size: .
J gene: TRBJ2-3
V gene: TRBV5-1

CDR3 DNA: TGTGCCAGCAACTACAGGGATGACACTGAAGCTTTCTTT
CDR3 protein: CASNYRDDTEAFF
D gene: .
clone size: .
J gene: TRBJ1-1
V gene: TRBV11-1

CDR3 DNA: TGCGCCAGCAGCCAAGAATGGGAGGCGCAAGATACGCAGTATTTT
CDR3 protein: CASSQEWEAQDTQYF
D gene: .
clone size: .
J gene: TRBJ2-3
V gene: TRBV4-1

CDR3 DNA: TGTGCCAGCAGTGACCCGGGGAATGCAGCTTTCTTT
CDR3 protein: CASSDPGNAAFF
D gene: .
clone size: .
J gene: TRBJ1-1
V gene: TRBV6-1

CDR3 DNA: TGTGCCAGCAGCCGCGCGGGAACCTACGAGCAGTACTTC
CDR3 protein: CASSRAGTYEQYF
D gene: .
clone size: once
J gene: TRBJ2-7
V gene: TRBV5-6

CDR3 DNA: TGTGCCAGCAGGCGCGGGCTCGAAAAACTGTTTTTT
CDR3 protein: CASRRGLEKLFF
D gene: .
clone size: .
J gene: TRBJ1-4
V gene: TRBV27

CDR3 DNA: TGTGCCAGCAGTCCCAGGAAAAAAAACACTGAAGCTTTCTTT
CDR3 protein: CASSPRKKNTEAFF
D gene: .
clone size: few
J gene: TRBJ1-1
V gene: TRBV27

CDR3 DNA: TGTGCCAGCCGCTGGGGCGGGGGGCCACAAAGGGGGACTGAAGCTTTCTTT
CDR3 protein: CASRWGGGPQRGTEAFF
D gene: .
clone size: .
J gene: TRBJ1-1
V gene: TRBV5-6

CDR3 DNA: TGTGCCAGCAGCATCTCTACAGGGACCGGTGGCTACACCTTC
CDR3 protein: CASSISTGTGGYTF
D gene: .
clone size: .
J gene: TRBJ1-2
V gene: TRBV5-4

CDR3 DNA: TGTGCCAGTAGTATTCCGGACAGGTACTACTCTGGGGCCAACGTCCTGACTTTC
CDR3 protein: CASSIPDRYYSGANVLTF
D gene: TRBD1
clone size: .
J gene: TRBJ2-6
V gene: TRBV19

CDR3 DNA: TGTGCCAGCAGCCCCCGAGGTCGACAGGGGAACACTGAAGCTTTCTTT
CDR3 protein: CASSPRGRQGNTEAFF
D gene: TRBD1
clone size: .
J gene: TRBJ1-1
V gene: TRBV14

CDR3 DNA: TGTGCCAGCAGCTTAACTCGGGGGGCTGAAGCTTTCTTT
CDR3 protein: CASSLTRGAEAFF
D gene: .
clone size: .
J gene: TRBJ1-1
V gene: TRBV7-3

CDR3 DNA: TGTGCCAGCAGCTTATTGCGTTCGAACACTGAAGCTTTCTTT
CDR3 protein: CASSLLRSNTEAFF
D gene: .
clone size: .
J gene: TRBJ1-1
V gene: TRBV11-1

CDR3 DNA: TGTGCCAGCACCCTAGAGGGGGCAGGAGGTAACACCATATATTTT
CDR3 protein: CASTLEGAGGNTIYF
D gene: TRBD1
clone size: .
J gene: TRBJ1-3
V gene: TRBV2

CDR3 DNA: TGCGCCAGCAGCTCTGACTTATCGGGGGGGGCTGAGACCCAGTACTTC
CDR3 protein: CASSSDLSGGAETQYF
D gene: TRBD2
clone size: once
J gene: TRBJ2-5
V gene: TRBV5-1

CDR3 DNA: TGCGCCAGCAGCTTAATGTCAGGTAGCAATCAGCCCCAGCATTTT
CDR3 protein: CASSLMSGSNQPQHF
D gene: .
clone size: .
J gene: TRBJ1-5
V gene: TRBV5-1

CDR3 DNA: TGTGCCAGCAAACGAAACAGGGGCGACACTGAAGCTTTCTTT
CDR3 protein: CASKRNRGDTEAFF
D gene: TRBD1
clone size: few
J gene: TRBJ1-1
V gene: TRBV2

CDR3 DNA: TGTGCCACCACCCGGACAAGCAATAATGAAAAACTGTTTTTT
CDR3 protein: CATTRTSNNEKLFF
D gene: .
clone size: few
J gene: TRBJ1-4
V gene: TRBV15

CDR3 DNA: TGTGCCATCAAAGGGACTAGCGCTCACGAGCAGTACTTC
CDR3 protein: CAIKGTSAHEQYF
D gene: TRBD2
clone size: .
J gene: TRBJ2-7
V gene: TRBV10-3